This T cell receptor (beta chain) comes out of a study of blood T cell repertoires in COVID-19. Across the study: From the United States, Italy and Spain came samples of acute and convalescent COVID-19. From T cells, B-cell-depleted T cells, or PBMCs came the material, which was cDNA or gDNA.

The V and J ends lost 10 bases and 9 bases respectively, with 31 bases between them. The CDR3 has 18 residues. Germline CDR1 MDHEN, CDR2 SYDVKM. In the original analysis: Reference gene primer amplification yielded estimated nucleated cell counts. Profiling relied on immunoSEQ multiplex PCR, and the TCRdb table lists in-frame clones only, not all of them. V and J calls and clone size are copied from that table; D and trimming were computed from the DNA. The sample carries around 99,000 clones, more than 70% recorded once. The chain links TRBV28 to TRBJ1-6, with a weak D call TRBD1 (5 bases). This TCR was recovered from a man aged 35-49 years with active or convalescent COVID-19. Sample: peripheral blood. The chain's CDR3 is CATKFSPGALPQASPLHF. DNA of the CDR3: TGTGCCACCAAGTTTTCCCCTGGGGCCCTTCCTCAGGCTTCACCCCTCCACTTT.